Included here is one TCR beta chain sequence, with context. Its antigen is undetermined. In the PCR, 60 Vbeta and 13 Jbeta primers were used. Original data processing: Unique TCR beta chains totaled roughly 80 million in a later count, with around 11 million of them shared. The protocol was immunoSEQ multiplex PCR, while the TCRdb copy is restricted to in-frame clones and leaves out a portion. Clone size and V and J calls were adopted from that table, with D and trimming inferred from the DNA. The table has fewer than 200,000 clones, 80% to 90% seen once. The data stem from a study of cytomegalovirus exposure and HLA in healthy donors. In the study overall: Clustering assigned about 76% of the 350 to 450 genotyped donors to the Caucasian-associated ancestry cluster.

Study-wide results and caveats: Researchers counted roughly 150 TCR beta chains as cytomegalovirus-associated. For presence/absence analyses, sequencing depth was assumed to be roughly uniform across donors.

The receptor's source is a girl aged 2-10 years in good health and CMV-seropositive. The sequencing sample was made of PBMCs.

Here the CDR3 reads CAWSLTAKAGYGYTF. The CDR3 nucleotides are TGTGCCTGGAGTCTGACGGCAAAAGCAGGCTATGGCTACACCTTC. V usage is TRBV30 and J usage is TRBJ1-2, with D unresolved. This CDR3 has 15 residues. Germline-derived CDR1 and CDR2 are GTSNPN and SVGIG (reference sequence). V was cut by 2 bases and J by 4 bases, with 17 bases left in between. Full variable domain (rest looked up from reference TRBV30 and TRBJ1-2): SQTIHQWPATLVQPVGSPLSLECTVEGTSNPNLYWYRQAAGRGLQLLFYSVGIGQISSEVPQNLSASRPQDRQFILSSKKLLLSDSGFYLCAWSLTAKAGYGYTFGSGTRLTVV.